This T cell receptor (beta chain) was obtained from a study of blood T cell repertoires in COVID-19. Turning to the study itself: Sample material is recorded as cDNA or gDNA derived from T cells, B-cell-depleted T cells, or PBMCs.

In the original analysis: Amplifying reference gene primers gave estimates of nucleated cell counts. Libraries were prepared by immunoSEQ multiplex PCR; TCRdb keeps only in-frame clonotypes and omits some of them. V and J calls and clone size are copied from that table; D and trimming were computed from the DNA. The sample shows under 150,000 clones, 65% to 90% of them seen only once. The CDR3 is made up of 18 amino acids. V shed 0 bases and J shed 0 bases, with 16 bases lying between them. Germline assignment: CDR1 LGHNA and CDR2 YNFKEQ. The chain couples TRBV4-2 to TRBJ2-3, with D perhaps TRBD2 (7 bases). This TCR came from an elderly man with acute or convalescent COVID-19. Sequenced input: peripheral blood. This CDR3 is CASSQDLPAGASTDTQYF. In nucleotides, the CDR3 is TGTGCCAGCAGCCAAGATCTCCCGGCGGGGGCGAGCACAGATACGCAGTATTTT.